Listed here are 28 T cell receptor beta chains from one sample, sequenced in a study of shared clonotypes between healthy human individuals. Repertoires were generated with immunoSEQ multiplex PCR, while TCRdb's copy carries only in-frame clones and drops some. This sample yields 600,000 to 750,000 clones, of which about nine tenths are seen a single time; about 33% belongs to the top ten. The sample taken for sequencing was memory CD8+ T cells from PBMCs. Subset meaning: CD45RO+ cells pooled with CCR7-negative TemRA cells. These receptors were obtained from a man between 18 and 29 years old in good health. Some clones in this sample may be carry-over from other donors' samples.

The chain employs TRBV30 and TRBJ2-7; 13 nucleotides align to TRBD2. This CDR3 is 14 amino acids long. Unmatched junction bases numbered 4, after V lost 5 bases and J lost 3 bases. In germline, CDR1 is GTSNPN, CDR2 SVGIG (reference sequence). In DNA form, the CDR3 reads TGTGCCTGGGAAGGGACTAGCGGGATCTACGAGCAGTACTTC. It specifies CAWEGTSGIYEQYF.

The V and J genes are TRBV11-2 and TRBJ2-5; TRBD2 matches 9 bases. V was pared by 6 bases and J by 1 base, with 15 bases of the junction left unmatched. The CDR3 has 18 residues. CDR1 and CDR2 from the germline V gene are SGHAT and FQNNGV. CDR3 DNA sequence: TGTGCCAGCAGTCCACCCTGGGTACTAGCGGGTCCCCAAGAGACCCAGTACTTC. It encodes CASSPPWVLAGPQETQYF.

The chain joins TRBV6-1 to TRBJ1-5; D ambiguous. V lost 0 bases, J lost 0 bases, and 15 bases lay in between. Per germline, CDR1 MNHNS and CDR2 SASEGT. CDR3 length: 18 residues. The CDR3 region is CASSEAAGWALSNQPQHF. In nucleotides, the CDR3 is TGTGCCAGCAGTGAAGCGGCGGGGTGGGCCCTTAGCAATCAGCCCCAGCATTTT.

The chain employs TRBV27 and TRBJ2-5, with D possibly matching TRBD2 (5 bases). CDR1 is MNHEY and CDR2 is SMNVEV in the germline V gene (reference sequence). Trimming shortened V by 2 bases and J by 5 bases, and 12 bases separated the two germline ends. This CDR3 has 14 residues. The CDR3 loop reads CASSLAGRWETQYF. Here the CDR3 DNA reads TGTGCCAGCAGTTTAGCGGGTCGTTGGGAGACCCAGTACTTC.

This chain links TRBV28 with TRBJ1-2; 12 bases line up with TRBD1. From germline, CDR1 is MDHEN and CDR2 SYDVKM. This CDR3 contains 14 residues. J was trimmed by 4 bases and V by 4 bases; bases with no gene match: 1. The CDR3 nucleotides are TGTGCCAGCAGTTCGGGACAGGGGGCCTATGGCTACACCTTC. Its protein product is CASSSGQGAYGYTF.

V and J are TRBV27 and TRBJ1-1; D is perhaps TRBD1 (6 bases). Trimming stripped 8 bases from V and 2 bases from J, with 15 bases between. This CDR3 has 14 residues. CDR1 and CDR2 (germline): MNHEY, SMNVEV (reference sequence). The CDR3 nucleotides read TGTGCCAGCGGAAACAGGGATTTAAACACTGAAGCTTTCTTT. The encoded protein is CASGNRDLNTEAFF.

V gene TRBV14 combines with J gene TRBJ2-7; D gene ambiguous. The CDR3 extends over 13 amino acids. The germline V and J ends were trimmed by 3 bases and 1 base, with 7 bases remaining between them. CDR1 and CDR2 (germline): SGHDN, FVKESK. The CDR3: CASSHSWSYEQYF. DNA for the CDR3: TGTGCCAGCAGCCACTCGTGGTCCTACGAGCAGTACTTC.

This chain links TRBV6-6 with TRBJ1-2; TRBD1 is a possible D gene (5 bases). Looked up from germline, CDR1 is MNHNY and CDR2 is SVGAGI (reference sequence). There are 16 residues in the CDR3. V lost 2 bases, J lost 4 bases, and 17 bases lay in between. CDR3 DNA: TGTGCCAGCAGTTACGGAGGACAATCTACGGGCTATGGCTACACCTTC. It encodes CASSYGGQSTGYGYTF.

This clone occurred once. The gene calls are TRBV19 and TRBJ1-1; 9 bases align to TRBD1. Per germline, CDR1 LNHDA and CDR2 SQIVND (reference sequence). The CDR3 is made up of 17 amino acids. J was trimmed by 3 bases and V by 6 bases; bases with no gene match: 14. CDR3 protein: CASREGRTGVSYTEAFF. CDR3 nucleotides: TGTGCCAGTAGGGAAGGGAGGACAGGGGTTTCCTACACTGAAGCTTTCTTT.

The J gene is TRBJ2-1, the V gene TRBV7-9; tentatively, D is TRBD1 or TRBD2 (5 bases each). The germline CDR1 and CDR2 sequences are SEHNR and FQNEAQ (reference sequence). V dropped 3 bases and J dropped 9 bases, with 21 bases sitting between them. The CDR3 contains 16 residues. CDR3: CASSLRQGLFEGEQFF. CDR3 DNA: TGTGCCAGCAGCTTGCGTCAGGGCCTGTTTGAGGGTGAGCAGTTCTTC.

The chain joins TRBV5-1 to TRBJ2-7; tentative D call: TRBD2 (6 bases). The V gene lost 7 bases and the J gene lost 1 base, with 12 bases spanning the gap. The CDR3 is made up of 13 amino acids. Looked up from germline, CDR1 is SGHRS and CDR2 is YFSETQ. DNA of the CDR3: TGCGCCAGCCGATGGGGGGAGTCCTACGAGCAGTACTTC. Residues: CASRWGESYEQYF.

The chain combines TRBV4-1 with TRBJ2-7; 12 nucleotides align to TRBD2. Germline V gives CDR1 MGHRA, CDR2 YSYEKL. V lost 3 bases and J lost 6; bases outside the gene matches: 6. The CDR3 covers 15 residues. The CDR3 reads CASSHDRTSGIEQYF. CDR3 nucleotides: TGCGCCAGCAGCCACGACCGGACTAGCGGGATCGAGCAGTACTTC.

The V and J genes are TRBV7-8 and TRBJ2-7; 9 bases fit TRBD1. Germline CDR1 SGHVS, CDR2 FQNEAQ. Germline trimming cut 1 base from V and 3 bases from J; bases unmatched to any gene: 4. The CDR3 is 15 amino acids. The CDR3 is CASSLGGQGLYEQYF. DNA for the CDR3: TGTGCCAGCAGCTTAGGGGGACAGGGACTCTACGAGCAGTACTTC.

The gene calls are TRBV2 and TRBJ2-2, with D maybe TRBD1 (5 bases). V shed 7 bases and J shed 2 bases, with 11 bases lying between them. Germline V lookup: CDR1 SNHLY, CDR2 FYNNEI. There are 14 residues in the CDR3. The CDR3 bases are TGTGCCAGCATAGGGCAGGGTAACACCGGGGAGCTGTTTTTT. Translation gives CASIGQGNTGELFF.

The CDR3 nucleotides are TGTGCCTGGAGTGTGGGGGTTGAGCAGTACTTC. This sequence encodes CAWSVGVEQYF. The rearrangement uses TRBV30 and TRBJ2-7; D tentatively reads TRBD1 or TRBD2 (5 bases each). The CDR3 is 11 amino acids. V lost 0 bases to trimming and J lost 7 bases, with 7 bases between them. Germline V gene data show CDR1 as GTSNPN and CDR2 as SVGIG (reference sequence).

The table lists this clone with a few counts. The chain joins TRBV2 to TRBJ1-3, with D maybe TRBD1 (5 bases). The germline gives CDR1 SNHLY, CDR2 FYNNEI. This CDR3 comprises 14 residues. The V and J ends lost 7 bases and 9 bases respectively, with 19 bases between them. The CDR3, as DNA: TGTGCCAGCAAGGGAGGGGATAGCGGATCCACCATATATTTT. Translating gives CASKGGDSGSTIYF.

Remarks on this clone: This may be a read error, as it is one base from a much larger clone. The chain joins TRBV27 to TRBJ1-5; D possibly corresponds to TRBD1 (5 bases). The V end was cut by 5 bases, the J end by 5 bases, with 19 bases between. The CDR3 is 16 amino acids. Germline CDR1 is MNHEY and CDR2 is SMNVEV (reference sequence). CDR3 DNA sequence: TGTGCCAGCAGTCCCCCGGGACGCCGGGTCGATCAGCCCCAGCATTTT. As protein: CASSPPGRRVDQPQHF.

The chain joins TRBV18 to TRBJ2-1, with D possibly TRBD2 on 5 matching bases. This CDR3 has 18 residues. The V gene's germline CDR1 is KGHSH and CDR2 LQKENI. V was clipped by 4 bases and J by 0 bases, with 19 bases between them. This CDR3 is CASSRVGGGHPSYNEQFF. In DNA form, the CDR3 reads TGTGCCAGCTCACGGGTGGGCGGAGGTCATCCCTCCTACAATGAGCAGTTCTTC.

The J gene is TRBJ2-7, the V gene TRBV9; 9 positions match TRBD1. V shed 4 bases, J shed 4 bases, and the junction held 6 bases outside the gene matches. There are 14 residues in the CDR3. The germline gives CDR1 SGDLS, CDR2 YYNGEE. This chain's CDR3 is CASSPGTGKYEQYF. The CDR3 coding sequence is TGTGCCAGCAGCCCCGGGACAGGGAAATACGAGCAGTACTTC.

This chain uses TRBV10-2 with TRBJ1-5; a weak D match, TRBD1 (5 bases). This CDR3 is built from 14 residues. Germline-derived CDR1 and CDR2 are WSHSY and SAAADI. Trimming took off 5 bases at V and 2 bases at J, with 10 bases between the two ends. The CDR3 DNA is TGCGCCAGCAGTTCGGGGACCCGCAATCAGCCCCAGCATTTT. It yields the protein CASSSGTRNQPQHF.

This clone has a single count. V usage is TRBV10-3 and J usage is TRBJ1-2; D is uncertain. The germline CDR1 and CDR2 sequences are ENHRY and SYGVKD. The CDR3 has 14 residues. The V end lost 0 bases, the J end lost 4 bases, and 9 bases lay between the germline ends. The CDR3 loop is CAISESWQIYGYTF. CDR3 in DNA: TGTGCCATCAGTGAGTCATGGCAGATCTATGGCTACACCTTC.

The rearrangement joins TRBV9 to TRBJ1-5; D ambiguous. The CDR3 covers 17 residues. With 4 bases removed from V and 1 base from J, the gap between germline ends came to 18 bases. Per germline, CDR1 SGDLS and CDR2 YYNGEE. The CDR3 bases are TGTGCCAGCAGCCCCCAGCCGGGATTTCCCAGCAATCAGCCCCAGCATTTT. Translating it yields CASSPQPGFPSNQPQHF.

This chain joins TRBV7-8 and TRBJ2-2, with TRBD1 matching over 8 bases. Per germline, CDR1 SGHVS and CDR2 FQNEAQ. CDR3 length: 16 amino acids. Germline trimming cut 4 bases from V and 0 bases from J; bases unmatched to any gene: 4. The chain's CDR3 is CASSSHRGANTGELFF. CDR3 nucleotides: TGTGCCAGCAGCTCCCACAGGGGGGCGAACACCGGGGAGCTGTTTTTT. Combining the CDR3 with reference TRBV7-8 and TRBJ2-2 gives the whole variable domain GAGVSQSPRYKVAKRGQDVALRCDPISGHVSLFWYQQALGQGPEFLTYFQNEAQLDKSGLPSDRFFAERPEGSVSTLKIQRTQQEDSAVYLCASSSHRGANTGELFFGEGSRLTVL.

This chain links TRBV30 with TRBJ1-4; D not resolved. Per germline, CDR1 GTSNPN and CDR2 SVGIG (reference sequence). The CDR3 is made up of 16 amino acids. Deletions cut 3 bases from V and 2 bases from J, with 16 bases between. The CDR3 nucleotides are TGTGCCTGGAGCCAATCAAAAATACGTACTAATGAAAAACTGTTTTTT. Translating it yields CAWSQSKIRTNEKLFF.

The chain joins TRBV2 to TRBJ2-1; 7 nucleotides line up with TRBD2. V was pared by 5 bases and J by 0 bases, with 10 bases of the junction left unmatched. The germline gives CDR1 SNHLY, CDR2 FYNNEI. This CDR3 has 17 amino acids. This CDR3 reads CASSQPSGTTSYNEQFF. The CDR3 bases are TGTGCCAGCAGTCAACCGTCCGGGACTACCTCCTACAATGAGCAGTTCTTC.

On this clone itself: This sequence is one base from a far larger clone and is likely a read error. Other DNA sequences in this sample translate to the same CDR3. CDR3 bases: TGTGCCAGCAGAACAGGGAACACTGAAGCTTTCTTT. It encodes CASRTGNTEAFF. The rearrangement joins TRBV6-6 to TRBJ1-1; the D gene is possibly TRBD1 (5 bases). The CDR3 totals 12 residues. V lost 6 bases and J 1 base, leaving 6 bases between the germline ends. Germline V gene data show CDR1 as MNHNY and CDR2 as SVGAGI (reference sequence).

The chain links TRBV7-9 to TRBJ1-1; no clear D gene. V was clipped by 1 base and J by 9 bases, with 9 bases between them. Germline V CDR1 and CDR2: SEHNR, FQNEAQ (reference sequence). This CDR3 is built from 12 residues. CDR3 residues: CASSLDAGQAFF. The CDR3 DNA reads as TGTGCCAGCAGCTTAGATGCCGGGCAAGCTTTCTTT.

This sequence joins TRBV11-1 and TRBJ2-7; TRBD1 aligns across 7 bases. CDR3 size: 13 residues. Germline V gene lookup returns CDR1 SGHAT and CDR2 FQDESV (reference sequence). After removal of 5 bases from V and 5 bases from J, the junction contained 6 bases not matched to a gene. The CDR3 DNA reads TGTGCCAGCAGCCCAAGGGGACAGAACGAGCAGTACTTC. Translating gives CASSPRGQNEQYF.